The 18 T cell receptor beta chains below all came from one sample that was sequenced in a study of blood T cells in healthy people across ages. Through a sample-barcoded 5' primer and a J-beta primer mix, a second PCR was run for about 6 to 11 cycles. MiXCR, applied by TCRdb to the 5' RACE reads, yields one record per CDR3 protein. The sample contains approximately 900,000 distinct CDR3 sequences, under 50% of which appear only once. Sample: blood. Receptors were obtained from a man aged 25-40 years in good health.

About this clonotype: A clone one base away is much larger, so this may be a read error. The chain has TRBV12-3 or TRBV12-4 and TRBJ2-3, with 7 nucleotides matching TRBD1. The CDR3 consists of 16 residues. V shed 5 bases and J 5 bases; nucleotides not matched to a gene: 13. The CDR3 loop reads CASSRGTGALQDTQYF. The CDR3 nucleotides read TGTGCCAGCAGTAGGGGAACAGGGGCTCTTCAAGATACGCAGTATTTT.

This clonotype was seen only once. The chain links TRBV9 to TRBJ2-4; D is unclear. The end of the DNA fits TRBJ2-7 better, so the J call may be wrong. Germline-derived CDR1 and CDR2 are SGDLS and YYNGEE. The CDR3 totals 13 residues. Here the CDR3 reads CASSPLTRDEQYF. The CDR3 DNA is TGTGCCAGCAGCCCCCTGACCCGGGACGAGCAGTACTTC.

This clonotype was observed a handful of times. The J gene is TRBJ1-2, the V gene TRBV28; D is possibly TRBD1 (5 bases). The V gene lost 2 bases and the J gene lost 3 bases, with 13 bases spanning the gap. CDR1 and CDR2 from the germline V gene are MDHEN and SYDVKM. The CDR3 length is 15 residues. For the CDR3, the DNA is TGTGCCAGCAGTTTAGAGACCGACAGTCACTATGGCTACACCTTC. It codes for CASSLETDSHYGYTF.

The chain carries TRBV12-3 or TRBV12-4 and TRBJ1-1; 8 bases are shared with TRBD1. V was clipped by 5 bases and J by 6 bases; unmatched bases: 2. This CDR3 spans 12 amino acids. CDR3 coding DNA: TGTGCCAGCAGTAGACAGGGGTCTGAAGCTTTCTTT. Translated, it gives CASSRQGSEAFF.

This chain links TRBV28 with TRBJ2-6; D call uncertain. This CDR3 is 16 amino acids long. The germline V gene has CDR1 MDHEN and CDR2 SYDVKM. Trimming stripped 2 bases from V and 2 bases from J, with 10 bases between. This chain's CDR3 is CASSLGTAPGANVLTF. CDR3 bases: TGTGCCAGCAGTTTAGGTACAGCGCCTGGGGCCAACGTCCTGACTTTC.

Comments on this clonotype: This sequence may be a read error, since a much larger clone differs from it by one base. V and J are TRBV5-1 and TRBJ2-3; D gene unclear. CDR3 length equals 12 residues. Per the germline V gene, CDR1 is SGHRS and CDR2 is YFSETQ. V dropped 8 bases and J dropped 2 bases, with 9 bases sitting between them. DNA for the CDR3: TGCGCCAGTACCACGAACACAGATACGCAGTATTTT. Its protein product is CASTTNTDTQYF. Filled out from reference TRBV5-1 and TRBJ2-3, the complete variable domain reads KAGVTQTPRYLIKTRGQQVTLSCSPISGHRSVSWYQQTPGQGLQFLFEYFSETQRNKGNFPGRFSGRQFSNSRSEMNVSTLELGDSALYLCASTTNTDTQYFGPGTRLTVL.

This clonotype occurred a few times. V is TRBV7-2 and J is TRBJ1-2, with D perhaps TRBD1 (6 bases). CDR1 is SGHTA and CDR2 is FQGNSA in the germline V gene. The CDR3 contains 13 residues. The ends were cut back, 0 bases at V and 7 bases at J, with 9 bases in the middle. DNA for the CDR3: TGTGCCAGCAGCTTAGCGTTCAGGGGTGGCTACACCTTC. Protein: CASSLAFRGGYTF.

J is TRBJ2-3 and V is TRBV6-4; no clear D. Deletions cut 6 bases from V and 2 bases from J, with 9 bases between. This CDR3 spans 13 amino acids. Germline V gene data show CDR1 as MRHNA and CDR2 as SNTAGT. The CDR3, as DNA: TGTGCCAGCAGCGGCAAGCACACAGATACGCAGTATTTT. Protein: CASSGKHTDTQYF.

This clonotype was observed a few times. This rearrangement joins TRBV28 to TRBJ1-6; D unresolved. Trimming shortened V by 8 bases and J by 5 bases, and 13 bases separated the two germline ends. The CDR3 runs 14 residues. CDR1 is MDHEN and CDR2 is SYDVKM in the germline V gene. DNA for the CDR3: TGTGCCAGCTACTCCAGCCGGAATAATTCACCCCTCCACTTT. This gives the protein CASYSSRNNSPLHF.

This clonotype was detected a few times. The chain is built from TRBV7-2 and TRBJ1-2; perhaps TRBD1 as D (6 bases). V lost 1 base and J 10 bases, leaving 13 bases between the germline ends. The CDR3 sequence is 13 residues long. CDR1 and CDR2 from the germline V gene are SGHTA and FQGNSA. The CDR3 DNA reads TGTGCCAGCAGCTTAGATGGGGGGCTTGTCTACACCTTC. Protein product: CASSLDGGLVYTF.

This clonotype came up a few times. The genes are TRBV15 and TRBJ1-2, with D perhaps matching TRBD1 (6 bases). Germline V CDR1 and CDR2: LNHNV, YYDKDF (reference sequence). The CDR3 is 14 residues long. Trimming removed 0 bases at V and 6 bases at J, with 11 bases between. CDR3 protein: CATSREGRGDGYTF. CDR3 DNA: TGTGCCACCAGCAGAGAAGGCAGGGGAGATGGCTACACCTTC.

This clonotype was picked up a small number of times. This chain connects TRBV20-1 to TRBJ1-6; D remains unclear. Trimming removed 2 bases from V and 2 bases from J, with 7 bases in between. Germline lookup yields CDR1 DFQATT and CDR2 SNEGSKA (reference sequence). CDR3 length: 14 residues. In nucleotides, the CDR3 is TGCAGTGCTAGACAGGAAACCTATAATTCACCCCTCCACTTT. Translation: CSARQETYNSPLHF.

A single count supports this clonotype. The rearrangement joins TRBV6-5 to TRBJ1-1, with D perhaps matching TRBD1 (5 bases). Germline V gene data show CDR1 as MNHEY and CDR2 as SVGAGI. The CDR3 covers 15 residues. V was cut by 0 bases and J by 4 bases, with 12 bases left in between. The CDR3 DNA sequence: TGTGCCAGCAGTTACTCGACGGGGGTGAGCACTGAAGCTTTCTTT. Protein sequence: CASSYSTGVSTEAFF.

The chain has TRBV28 and TRBJ1-5; D unresolved. This CDR3 spans 14 amino acids. The ends were cut back, 5 bases at V and 1 base at J, with 9 bases in the middle. Germline loops: CDR1 MDHEN, CDR2 SYDVKM. This CDR3 reads CASSALQSNQPQHF. The CDR3, as DNA: TGTGCCAGCAGTGCTCTTCAGAGCAATCAGCCCCAGCATTTT.

V usage is TRBV5-1 and J usage is TRBJ1-3; no definite D call. The CDR3 loop spans 15 amino acids. V gave up 4 bases and J gave up 0 bases, with 11 bases separating them. CDR1 and CDR2 (germline): SGHRS, YFSETQ. The CDR3 DNA sequence: TGCGCCAGCAGCCCAGGCAGGAGCTCTGGAAACACCATATATTTT. This encodes CASSPGRSSGNTIYF.

The rearrangement joins TRBV30 to TRBJ1-1, with TRBD1 as a possible D gene (5 bases). The germline CDR1 and CDR2 sequences are GTSNPN and SVGIG (reference sequence). V lost 2 bases, J lost 4 bases, and 11 bases lay in between. The CDR3 runs 13 residues. In DNA form, the CDR3 reads TGTGCCTGGAGTCGAGGGGTGGTCACTGAAGCTTTCTTT. It translates to CAWSRGVVTEAFF.

Details on this clonotype: No conserved phenylalanine or tryptophan is present at the end of the CDR3, so a read error is the likely explanation. The genes are TRBV20-1 and TRBJ1-2; D gene unclear. Looked up from germline, CDR1 is DFQATT and CDR2 is SNEGSKA (reference sequence). The CDR3 length is 10 residues. V was cut by 7 bases and J by 5 bases, with 8 bases left in between. The CDR3 region has the DNA TGCAGTGTTTTTTCTTATGGCTACACCATC. This translates into CSVFSYGYTI.

This clonotype was seen only a few times. The chain has TRBV20-1 and TRBJ2-5, with 10 positions matching TRBD1. Germline CDR1 DFQATT, CDR2 SNEGSKA (reference sequence). The length of the CDR3 is 14 residues. Trimming took 6 bases from V and 4 from J; bases not matched to a gene: 8. For the CDR3, the DNA is TGCAGTGCCAGATGGGACAGGGGCTTAGAGACCCAGTACTTC. Amino acid sequence: CSARWDRGLETQYF.